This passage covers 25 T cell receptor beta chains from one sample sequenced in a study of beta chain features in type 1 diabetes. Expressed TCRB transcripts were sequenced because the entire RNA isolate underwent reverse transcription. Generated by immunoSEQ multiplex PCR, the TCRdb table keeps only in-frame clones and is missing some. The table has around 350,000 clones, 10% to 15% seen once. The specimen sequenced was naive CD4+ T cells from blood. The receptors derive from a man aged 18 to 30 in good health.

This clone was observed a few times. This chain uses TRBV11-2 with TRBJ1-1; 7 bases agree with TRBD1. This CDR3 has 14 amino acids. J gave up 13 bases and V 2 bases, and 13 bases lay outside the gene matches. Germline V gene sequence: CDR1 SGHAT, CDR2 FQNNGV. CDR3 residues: CASSLSLAGQQSFF. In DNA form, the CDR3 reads TGTGCCAGCAGCTTATCTTTGGCGGGACAGCAAAGTTTCTTT.

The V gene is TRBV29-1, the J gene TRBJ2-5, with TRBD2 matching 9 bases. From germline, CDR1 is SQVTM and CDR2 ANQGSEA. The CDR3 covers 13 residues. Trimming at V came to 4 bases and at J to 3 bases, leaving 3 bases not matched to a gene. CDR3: CSVGTSVKETQYF. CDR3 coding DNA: TGCAGCGTTGGGACTAGCGTTAAAGAGACCCAGTACTTC.

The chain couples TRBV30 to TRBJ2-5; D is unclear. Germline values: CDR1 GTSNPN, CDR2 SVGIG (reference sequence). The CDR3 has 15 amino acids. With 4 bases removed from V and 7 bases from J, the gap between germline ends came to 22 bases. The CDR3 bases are TGTGCCTGGATGGAAGAATTCGCATCCCTAGGGACCCAGTACTTC. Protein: CAWMEEFASLGTQYF. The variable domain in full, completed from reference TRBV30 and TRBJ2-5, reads SQTIHQWPATLVQPVGSPLSLECTVEGTSNPNLYWYRQAAGRGLQLLFYSVGIGQISSEVPQNLSASRPQDRQFILSSKKLLLSDSGFYLCAWMEEFASLGTQYFGPGTRLLVL.

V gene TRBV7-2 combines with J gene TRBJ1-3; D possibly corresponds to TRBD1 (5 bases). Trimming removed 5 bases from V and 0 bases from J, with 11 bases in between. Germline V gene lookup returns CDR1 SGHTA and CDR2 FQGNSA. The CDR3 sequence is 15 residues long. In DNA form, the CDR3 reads TGTGCCAGCAGCCTCCCGACAGTCTCTGGAAACACCATATATTTT. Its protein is CASSLPTVSGNTIYF.

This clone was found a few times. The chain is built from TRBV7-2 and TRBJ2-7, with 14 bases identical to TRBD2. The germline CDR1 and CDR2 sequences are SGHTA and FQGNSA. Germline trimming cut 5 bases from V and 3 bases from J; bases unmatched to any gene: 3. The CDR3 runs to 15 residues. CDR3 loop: CASSQTSGRDYEQYF. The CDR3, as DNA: TGTGCCAGCAGCCAGACTAGCGGGAGGGACTACGAGCAGTACTTC.

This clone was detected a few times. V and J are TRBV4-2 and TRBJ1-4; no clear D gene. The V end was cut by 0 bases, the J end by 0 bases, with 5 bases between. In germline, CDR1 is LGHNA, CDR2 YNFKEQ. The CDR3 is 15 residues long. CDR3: CASSQEEATNEKLFF. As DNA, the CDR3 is TGTGCCAGCAGCCAAGAGGAGGCAACTAATGAAAAACTGTTTTTT.

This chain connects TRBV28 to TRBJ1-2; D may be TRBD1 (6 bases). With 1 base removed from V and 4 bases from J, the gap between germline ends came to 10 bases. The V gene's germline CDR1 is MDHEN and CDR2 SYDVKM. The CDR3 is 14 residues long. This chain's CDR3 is CASSLSGRGYGYTF. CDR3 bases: TGTGCCAGCAGTTTATCCGGCAGGGGCTATGGCTACACCTTC.

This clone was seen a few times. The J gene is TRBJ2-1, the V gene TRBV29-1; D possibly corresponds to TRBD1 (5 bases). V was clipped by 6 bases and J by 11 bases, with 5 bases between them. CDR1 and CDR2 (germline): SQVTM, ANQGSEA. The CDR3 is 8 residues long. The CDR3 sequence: CSVGQQFF. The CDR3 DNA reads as TGCAGCGTGGGGCAGCAGTTCTTC.

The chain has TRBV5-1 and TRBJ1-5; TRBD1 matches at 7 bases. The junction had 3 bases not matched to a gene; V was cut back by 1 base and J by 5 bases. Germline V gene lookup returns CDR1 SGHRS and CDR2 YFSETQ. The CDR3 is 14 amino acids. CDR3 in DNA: TGCGCCAGCAGCTTGTCCGGACAGGATCAGCCCCAGCATTTT. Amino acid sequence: CASSLSGQDQPQHF. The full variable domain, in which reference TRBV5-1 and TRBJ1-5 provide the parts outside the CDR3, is KAGVTQTPRYLIKTRGQQVTLSCSPISGHRSVSWYQQTPGQGLQFLFEYFSETQRNKGNFPGRFSGRQFSNSRSEMNVSTLELGDSALYLCASSLSGQDQPQHFGDGTRLSIL.

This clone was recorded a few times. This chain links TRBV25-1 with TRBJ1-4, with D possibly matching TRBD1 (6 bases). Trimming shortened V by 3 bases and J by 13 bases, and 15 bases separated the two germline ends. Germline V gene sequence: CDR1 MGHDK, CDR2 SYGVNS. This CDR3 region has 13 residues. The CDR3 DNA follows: TGTGCCAGCAGTGACCCGGGACACCGGCTACTGTTTTTT. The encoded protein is CASSDPGHRLLFF.

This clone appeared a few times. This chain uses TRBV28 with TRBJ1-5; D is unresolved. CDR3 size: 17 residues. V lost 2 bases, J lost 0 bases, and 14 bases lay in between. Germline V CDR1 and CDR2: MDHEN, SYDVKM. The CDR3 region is CASSLATVAGSNQPQHF. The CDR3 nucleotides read TGTGCCAGCAGTTTAGCGACGGTCGCAGGTAGCAATCAGCCCCAGCATTTT.

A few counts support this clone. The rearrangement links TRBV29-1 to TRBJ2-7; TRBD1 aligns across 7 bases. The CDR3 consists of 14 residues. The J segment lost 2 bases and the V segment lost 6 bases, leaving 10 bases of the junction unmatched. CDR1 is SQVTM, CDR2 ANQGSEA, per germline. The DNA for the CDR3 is TGCAGCGTCGCTGGGTCGGGACAGACCTACGAGCAGTACTTC. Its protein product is CSVAGSGQTYEQYF.

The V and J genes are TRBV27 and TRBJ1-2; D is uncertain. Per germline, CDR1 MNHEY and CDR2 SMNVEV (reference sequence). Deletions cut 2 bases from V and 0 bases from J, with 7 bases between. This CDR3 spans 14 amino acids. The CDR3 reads CASSLHGANYGYTF. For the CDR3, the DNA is TGTGCCAGCAGTTTACACGGTGCTAACTATGGCTACACCTTC.

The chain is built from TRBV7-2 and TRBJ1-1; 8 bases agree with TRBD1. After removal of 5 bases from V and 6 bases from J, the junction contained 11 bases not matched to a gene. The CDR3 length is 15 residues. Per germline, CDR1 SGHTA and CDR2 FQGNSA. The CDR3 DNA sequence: TGTGCCAGCAGCGTTTTACAGGGGGAGAGAGCTGAAGCTTTCTTT. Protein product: CASSVLQGERAEAFF.

The CDR3 DNA reads as TGTGCCAGCAGCTTAAGGCTAGCGGGGAACTACGAGCAGTACTTC. Its translation: CASSLRLAGNYEQYF. V and J are TRBV7-6 and TRBJ2-7; 9 nucleotides line up with TRBD2. This CDR3 contains 15 residues. The germline V gene encodes CDR1 SGHVS and CDR2 FNYEAQ. V lost 2 bases, J lost 3 bases, and 5 bases stayed unmatched.

Here the CDR3 reads CASSVGPGEQYF. The CDR3 DNA sequence: TGTGCCAGCAGCGTAGGGCCTGGGGAGCAGTACTTC. The genes are TRBV9 and TRBJ2-5; D possibly corresponds to TRBD2 (5 bases). The CDR3 runs to 12 residues. Trimming left V 0 bases short and J 11 bases short, with 11 bases between. Germline V gene data show CDR1 as SGDLS and CDR2 as YYNGEE.

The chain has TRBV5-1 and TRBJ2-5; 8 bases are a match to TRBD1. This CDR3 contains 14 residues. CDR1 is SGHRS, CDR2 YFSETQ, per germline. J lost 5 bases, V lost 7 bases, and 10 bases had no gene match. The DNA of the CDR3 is TGCGCCAGCTCAGGGCAGGGGGCGTGGGAGACCCAGTACTTC. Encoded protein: CASSGQGAWETQYF.

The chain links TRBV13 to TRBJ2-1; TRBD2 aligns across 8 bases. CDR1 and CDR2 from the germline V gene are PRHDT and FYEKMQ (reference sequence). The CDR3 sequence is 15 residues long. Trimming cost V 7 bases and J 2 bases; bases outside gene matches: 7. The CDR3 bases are TGTGCCAGCATGTACTTAGCGGGGACCTACAATGAGCAGTTCTTC. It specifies CASMYLAGTYNEQFF.

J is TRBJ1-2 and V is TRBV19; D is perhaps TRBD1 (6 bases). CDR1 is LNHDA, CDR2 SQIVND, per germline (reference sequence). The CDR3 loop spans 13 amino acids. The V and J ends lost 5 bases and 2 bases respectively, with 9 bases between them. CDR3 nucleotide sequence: TGTGCCAGTAGTGAACAGGGCAACTATGGCTACACCTTC. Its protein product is CASSEQGNYGYTF. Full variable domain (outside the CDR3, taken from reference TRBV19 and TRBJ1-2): DGGITQSPKYLFRKEGQNVTLSCEQNLNHDAMYWYRQDPGQGLRLIYYSQIVNDFQKGDIAEGYSVSREKKESFPLTVTSAQKNPTAFYLCASSEQGNYGYTFGSGTRLTVV.

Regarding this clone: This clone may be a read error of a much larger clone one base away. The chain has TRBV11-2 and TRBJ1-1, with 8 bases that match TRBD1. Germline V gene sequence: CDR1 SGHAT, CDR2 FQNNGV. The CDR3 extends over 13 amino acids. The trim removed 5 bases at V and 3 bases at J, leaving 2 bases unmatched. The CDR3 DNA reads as TGTGCCAGCAGCATGGACAGGGACACTGAAGCTTTCTTT. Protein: CASSMDRDTEAFF.

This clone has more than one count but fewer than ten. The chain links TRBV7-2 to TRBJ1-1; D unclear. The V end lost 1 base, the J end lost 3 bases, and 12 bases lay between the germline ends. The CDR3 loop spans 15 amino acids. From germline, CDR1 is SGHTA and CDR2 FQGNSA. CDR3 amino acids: CASSLDMGLDTEAFF. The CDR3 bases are TGTGCCAGCAGCTTAGACATGGGCTTGGACACTGAAGCTTTCTTT.

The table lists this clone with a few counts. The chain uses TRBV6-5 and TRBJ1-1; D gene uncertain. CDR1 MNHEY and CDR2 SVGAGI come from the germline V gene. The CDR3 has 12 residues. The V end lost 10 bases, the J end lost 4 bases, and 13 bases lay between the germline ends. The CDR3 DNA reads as TGTGCCACCCGTACCGGAGCCACTGAAGCTTTCTTT. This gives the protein CATRTGATEAFF.

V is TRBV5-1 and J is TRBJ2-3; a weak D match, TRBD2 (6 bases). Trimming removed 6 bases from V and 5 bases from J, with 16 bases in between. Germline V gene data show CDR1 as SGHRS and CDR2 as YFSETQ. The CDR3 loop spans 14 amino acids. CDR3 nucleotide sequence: TGCGCCAGCATGCCGGGCGGGGTAAAAGATACGCAGTATTTT. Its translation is CASMPGGVKDTQYF.

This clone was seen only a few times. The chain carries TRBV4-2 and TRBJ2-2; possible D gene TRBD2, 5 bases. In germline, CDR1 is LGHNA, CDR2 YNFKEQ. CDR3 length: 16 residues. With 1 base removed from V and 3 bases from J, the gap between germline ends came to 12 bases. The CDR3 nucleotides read TGTGCCAGCAGCCAAGTCAGCGGTGGGGACACCGGGGAGCTGTTTTTT. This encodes CASSQVSGGDTGELFF.

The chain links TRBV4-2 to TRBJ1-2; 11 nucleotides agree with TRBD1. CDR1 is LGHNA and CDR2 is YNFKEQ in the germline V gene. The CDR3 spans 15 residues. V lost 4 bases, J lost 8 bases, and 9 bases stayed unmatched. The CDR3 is CASSRPGQGVQGYTF. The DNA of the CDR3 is TGTGCCAGCAGCCGTCCGGGACAGGGGGTTCAGGGCTACACCTTC.